The entry below gives a single TCR beta chain sequence along with its context. Its matching antigen is unknown. This sample is part of a study of vaccination and CD4 T cells after COVID-19. The treatment is: approximately 11-day PBMC culture with coronavirus spike peptide pools or control peptides (ViraFEST assay). Half the medium was exchanged for fresh IL-2 medium on days 3 and 7. The assay that was used to sequence DNA from cultured CD4+ T cells was the Oncomine TCR Beta short-read assay. TCRdb called the PCR reads again in MiXCR, with one record for every CDR3 protein. The profile covers about 5,000 distinct CDR3 sequences, with roughly 60% appearing a single time and about a third taken by the ten largest. CDR1 is DFQATT and CDR2 is SNEGSKA in the germline V gene (reference sequence). The CDR3 loop spans 13 amino acids. V was cut by 1 base and J by 4 bases, with 10 bases left in between.

The V and J genes are TRBV20-1 and TRBJ2-5, with a possible D match to TRBD2 (6 bases). Source material: CD4+ T cells from blood, cultured in vitro. The sequence came from a human donor who had recovered from COVID-19. CDR3 sequence reads: CSARAGGGETQYF. The CDR3 bases are TGCAGTGCTAGAGCCGGGGGTGGAGAGACCCAGTACTTC.